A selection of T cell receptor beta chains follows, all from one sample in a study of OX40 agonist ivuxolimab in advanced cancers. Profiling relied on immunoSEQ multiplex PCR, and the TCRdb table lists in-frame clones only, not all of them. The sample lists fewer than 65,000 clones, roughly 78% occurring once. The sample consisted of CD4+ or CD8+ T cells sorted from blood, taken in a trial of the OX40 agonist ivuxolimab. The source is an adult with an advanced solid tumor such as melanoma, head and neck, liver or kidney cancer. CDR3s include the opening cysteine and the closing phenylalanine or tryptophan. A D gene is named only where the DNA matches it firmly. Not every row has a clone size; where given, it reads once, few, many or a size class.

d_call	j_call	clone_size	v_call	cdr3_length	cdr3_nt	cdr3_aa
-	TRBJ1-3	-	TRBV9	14	TGTGCCAGCAGCGTACACAGCTCTGGAAACACCATATATTTT	CASSVHSSGNTIYF
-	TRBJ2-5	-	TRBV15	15	TGTGCCACCAGCAGAGGGACAACGACGGGTGAGACCCAGTACTTC	CATSRGTTTGETQYF
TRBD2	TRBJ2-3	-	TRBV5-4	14	TGTGCCAGCAGCTTGGATGGGGGGGCAGATACGCAGTATTTT	CASSLDGGADTQYF
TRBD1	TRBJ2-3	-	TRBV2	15	TGTGCCAGCAGTGGCCGGGACAGGCTCACAGATACGCAGTATTTT	CASSGRDRLTDTQYF
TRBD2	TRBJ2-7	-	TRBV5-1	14	TGTGCCAGCAGCTTGATTCTAGCGGACTACGAGCAGTACTTC	CASSLILADYEQYF
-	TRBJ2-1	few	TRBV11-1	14	TGTGCCAGCAGCCCACAGGGACCCTACAATGAGCAGTTCTTC	CASSPQGPYNEQFF
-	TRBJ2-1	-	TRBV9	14	TGTGCCAGCAGCCCACGGGGGTCCTACAATGAGCAGTTCTTC	CASSPRGSYNEQFF
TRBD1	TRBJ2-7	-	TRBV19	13	TGTGCCAGTAGTCAGACAGGGATCTACGAGCAGTACTTC	CASSQTGIYEQYF
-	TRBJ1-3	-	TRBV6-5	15	TGTGCCAGCACTTCCGGGGGGAACTCTGGAAACACCATATATTTT	CASTSGGNSGNTIYF
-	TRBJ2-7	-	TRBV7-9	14	TGTGCCAGCAGCTTAGAGACCCGCTCCTACGAGCAGTACTTC	CASSLETRSYEQYF
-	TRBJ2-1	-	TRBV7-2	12	TGTGCCAGCAGCCCGCAGAGTAGAGAGCAGTTCTTC	CASSPQSREQFF
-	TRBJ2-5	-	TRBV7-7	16	TGTGCTAGCAGCCAACTAGGGGGGAGTGCAAGGGAGACCCAGTACTTC	CASSQLGGSARETQYF
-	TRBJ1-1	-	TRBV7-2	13	TGCGCCAGCAGCCGTGGGAGTAACACTGAAGCTTTCTTT	CASSRGSNTEAFF
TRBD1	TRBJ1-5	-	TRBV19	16	TGTGCCAGTAGTATTTCAGAGACAGGGTACTATCAGCCCCAGCATTTT	CASSISETGYYQPQHF
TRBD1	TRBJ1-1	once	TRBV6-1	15	TGTGCCAGCACTAGAGAACCAGGGGGGAACACTGAAGCTTTCTTT	CASTREPGGNTEAFF
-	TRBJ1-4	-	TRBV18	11	TGTGCCAGCTCACCGGGTGAAAAACTGTTTTTT	CASSPGEKLFF
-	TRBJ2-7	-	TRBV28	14	TGTGCCAGCAGTCGTGAAGGGCTCTCCTACGAGCAGTACTTC	CASSREGLSYEQYF
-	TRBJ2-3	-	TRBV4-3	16	TGCGCCAGCAGCCAAGGACTTAGCATGAATTCAGATACGCAGTATTTT	CASSQGLSMNSDTQYF
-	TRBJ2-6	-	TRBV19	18	TGTGCCAGTACCCCAAGCGGACGCAAAAACTCTGGGGCCAACGTCCTGACTTTC	CASTPSGRKNSGANVLTF
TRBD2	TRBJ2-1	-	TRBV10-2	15	TGCGCCAGCAGTGATAGTCTAGCGGGAGGGCCAGGGCAGTTCTTC	CASSDSLAGGPGQFF
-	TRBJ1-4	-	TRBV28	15	TGTGCCAGCAGTCGAAGGGGTGCCAGGGATGAAAAACTGTTTTTT	CASSRRGARDEKLFF
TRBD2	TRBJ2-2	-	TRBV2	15	TGTGCCAGCAAGGGGAGTAGCGGGAGTGGCGGGGAGCTGTTTTTT	CASKGSSGSGGELFF
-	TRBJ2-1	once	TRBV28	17	TGTGCCAGCAGCTTGGGCGGGGCTAGCGAGAGGTATAATGAGCAGTTCTTC	CASSLGGASERYNEQFF
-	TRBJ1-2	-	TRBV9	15	TGTGCCAGCAGCGTAGCAGACGGCCTTAACTATGGCTACACCTTC	CASSVADGLNYGYTF
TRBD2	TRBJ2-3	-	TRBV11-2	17	TGTGCCAGCAGCTTAAACGGACTAGCCAAAAGCACAGATACGCAGTATTTT	CASSLNGLAKSTDTQYF
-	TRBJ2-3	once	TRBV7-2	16	TGTGCCAGCAGCGCCTCACTAGCAATTGGCTCAGATACGCAGTATTTT	CASSASLAIGSDTQYF
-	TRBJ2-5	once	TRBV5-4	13	TGTGCCAGCAGGGGTGGGTTCCAAGAGACCCAGTACTTC	CASRGGFQETQYF
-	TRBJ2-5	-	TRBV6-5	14	TGTGCCAGCAGTTACGGGGGGTCCGGGGAGACCCAGTACTTC	CASSYGGSGETQYF
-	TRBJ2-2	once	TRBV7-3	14	TGTGCCAGCAGCTTAAGGGACTACACCGGGGAGCTGTTTTTT	CASSLRDYTGELFF
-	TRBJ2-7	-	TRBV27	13	TGTGCCAGCAGTTTCAATGAGGGGGGGGAGCAGTACTTC	CASSFNEGGEQYF
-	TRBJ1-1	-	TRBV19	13	TGTGCCAGTAGTATCACACGTAACACTGAAGCTTTCTTT	CASSITRNTEAFF
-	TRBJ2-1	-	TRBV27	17	TGTGCCAGCAGTTTCTCGGCGGGATTAAAAGCCTACAATGAGCAGTTCTTC	CASSFSAGLKAYNEQFF
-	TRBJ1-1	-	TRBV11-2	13	TGTGCCAGCAGCGTTCAAGCGCGCACTGAAGCTTTCTTT	CASSVQARTEAFF
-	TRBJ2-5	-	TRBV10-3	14	TGTGCCATCAATTCCGGGACACCCTCCGAGACCCAGTACTTC	CAINSGTPSETQYF
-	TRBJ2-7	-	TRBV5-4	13	TGTGCCAGCAGCTTGTCGGGGTTCTACGAGCAGTACTTC	CASSLSGFYEQYF
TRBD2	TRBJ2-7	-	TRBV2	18	TGTGCCAGCAGTAAGTGGGAGGCGGGACTAGGGTTCTCCTACGAGCAGTACTTC	CASSKWEAGLGFSYEQYF
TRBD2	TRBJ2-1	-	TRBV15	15	TGTGCCACCAGCCCAAGGACTAGACGAACTGATGAGCAGTTCTTC	CATSPRTRRTDEQFF
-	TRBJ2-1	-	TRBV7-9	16	TGTGCCAGCAGCCCCCTACTAAGGGCGGGAAACAATGAGCAGTTCTTC	CASSPLLRAGNNEQFF
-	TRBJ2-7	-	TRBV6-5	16	TGTGCCAGCAGTTACTCCTACTCCTCGGCAGCCTACGAGCAGTACTTC	CASSYSYSSAAYEQYF
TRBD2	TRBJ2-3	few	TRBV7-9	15	TGTGCCAGCAGCTTAGCTAGCGGGGGCACAGATACGCAGTATTTT	CASSLASGGTDTQYF
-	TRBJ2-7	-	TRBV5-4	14	TGTGCCAGCAGCCCTCGACAGTTCTCCTACGAGCAGTACTTC	CASSPRQFSYEQYF
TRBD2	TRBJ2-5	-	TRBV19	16	TGTGCCAGTACCCGGACTAGCGGGAGGGCCCGGGAGACCCAGTACTTC	CASTRTSGRARETQYF
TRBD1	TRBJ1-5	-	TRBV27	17	TGTGCCAGCAGTTTATTCGGCGGGACAGGGGGCAATCAGCCCCAGCATTTT	CASSLFGGTGGNQPQHF
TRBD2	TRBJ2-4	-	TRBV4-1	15	TGCGCCAGCAGCCAAGATCGGGCGGGAGGACGCATTCAGTACTTC	CASSQDRAGGRIQYF
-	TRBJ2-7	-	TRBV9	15	TGTGCCAGCAGCGTAGAGGCCGGAAATCGGGGCGAGCAGTACTTC	CASSVEAGNRGEQYF
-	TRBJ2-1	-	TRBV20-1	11	TGCAGTGCTAGAGATTGGAATGAGCAGTTCTTC	CSARDWNEQFF
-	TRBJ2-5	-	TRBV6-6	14	TGTGCCAGCAGTTACTCAGGGAATTCAGAGACCCAGTACTTC	CASSYSGNSETQYF
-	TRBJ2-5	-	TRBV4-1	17	TGCGCCAGCAGCCAAGATAAGGGGGTGGATCGGTGGGAGACCCAGTACTTC	CASSQDKGVDRWETQYF
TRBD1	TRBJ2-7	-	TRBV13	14	TGTGCCAGCAGCAGGGACAGGCCGACCTACGAGCAGTACTTC	CASSRDRPTYEQYF
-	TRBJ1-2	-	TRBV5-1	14	TGCGCCAGCAGCCGTGAGGAGCTCGGGTATGGCTACACCTTC	CASSREELGYGYTF
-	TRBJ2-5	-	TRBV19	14	TGTGCCAGTAGTAGACAGATTTCCCAAGAGACCCAGTACTTC	CASSRQISQETQYF
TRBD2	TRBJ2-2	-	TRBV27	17	TGTGCCAGCAGTCTCTCTAGCGGGGGGGCTTACACCGGGGAGCTGTTTTTT	CASSLSSGGAYTGELFF
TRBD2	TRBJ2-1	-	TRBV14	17	TGTGCCAGCAGCCCGGCCCACCTAGCGGGGGCCTACAATGAGCAGTTCTTC	CASSPAHLAGAYNEQFF
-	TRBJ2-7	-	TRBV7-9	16	TGTGCCAGCAGCGACGGAGCTGGGGCTCGGGTCTACGAGCAGTACTTC	CASSDGAGARVYEQYF
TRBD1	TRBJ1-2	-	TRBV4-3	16	TGCGCCAGCAGCCAAGATACCCCTGGGACAGGGATCGGCTACACCTTC	CASSQDTPGTGIGYTF
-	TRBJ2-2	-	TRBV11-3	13	TGTGCCAGCAGCTTAGTGTGGCCCGGGGAGCTGTTTTTT	CASSLVWPGELFF
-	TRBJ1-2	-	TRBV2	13	TGTGCCAGCAGTGCGGGGGCGGTCCAGGGCTACACCTTC	CASSAGAVQGYTF
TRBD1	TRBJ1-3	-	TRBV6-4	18	TGTGCCAGCAGTGATTGGGACAGGATAGGGTGGGCCGGAAACACCATATATTTT	CASSDWDRIGWAGNTIYF
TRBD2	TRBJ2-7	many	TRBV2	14	TGTGCCAGCACCGAGGTAGCGGGGGCCTACGAGCAGTACTTC	CASTEVAGAYEQYF